The rows below give T cell receptor beta chains drawn from one sample of a study of T cells in Graves' hyperthyroidism and ophthalmopathy. MiXCR, run by TCRdb on the multiplex PCR reads, gives a single entry per CDR3 protein. The sample lists about 520,000 distinct CDR3 sequences, roughly 24% occurring once. The sequencing input was blood. These receptor sequences come from a woman in her thirties with Graves' ophthalmopathy. Each CDR3 is given with its conserved first and last residue.

v_call,j_call,cdr3_aa
TRBV10-3,TRBJ2-7,CAIIGTSGASYEQYF
TRBV24-1,TRBJ2-7,CATSDRMFDEQYF
TRBV28,TRBJ2-5,CASSYRQDSRETQYF
TRBV4-1,TRBJ1-1,CASSQDKGLEAFF
TRBV6-5,TRBJ2-7,CASSYSDWKEQYF
TRBV10-3,TRBJ1-2,CAITETGNWGYTF
TRBV7-2,TRBJ2-7,CASSEGGEDYEQYF
TRBV3-1,TRBJ1-1,CASRPEHRGSTEAFF
TRBV20-1,TRBJ2-5,CSAPSGGPQETQYF
TRBV7-8,TRBJ2-6,CASSLVRPPSSGANVLTF